The 20 T cell receptor beta chains in this list originate from one sample, sequenced in a study of early T cells in non-severe SARS-CoV-2 infection. A single record per CDR3 protein comes from TCRdb applying MiXCR to the 5' RACE reads. Among tens of thousands of distinct CDR3 sequences listed, over 9.5% were seen once. Input material: whole blood. These receptors were taken from an adult who was a healthcare worker with PCR-confirmed SARS-CoV-2 infection or an uninfected control (not recorded which).

This clonotype was observed many times. This chain links TRBV6-6 with TRBJ2-5, with D uncertain. V was cut by 2 bases and J by 4 bases, with 8 bases left in between. Germline loops: CDR1 MNHNY, CDR2 SVGAGI (reference sequence). This CDR3 is built from 13 residues. CDR3 coding DNA: TGTGCCAGCAGTTACCTTCTAGGAGAGACCCAGTACTTC. Its translation: CASSYLLGETQYF.

This clonotype was seen more than once but under ten times. This chain connects TRBV7-6 to TRBJ1-3, with D perhaps matching TRBD1 (5 bases). The V and J ends lost 0 bases and 0 bases respectively, with 9 bases between them. Germline V gene data show CDR1 as SGHVS and CDR2 as FNYEAQ. The CDR3 is made up of 16 amino acids. CDR3 sequence: CASSLARDSSGNTIYF. CDR3 nucleotide sequence: TGTGCCAGCAGCTTAGCCCGGGACTCCTCTGGAAACACCATATATTTT.

This clonotype was counted only a few times. The chain joins TRBV29-1 to TRBJ1-1, with TRBD1 matching over 7 bases. This CDR3 spans 13 amino acids. CDR1 and CDR2 (germline): SQVTM, ANQGSEA. V shed 7 bases and J 2 bases; nucleotides not matched to a gene: 7. In DNA, the CDR3 is TGCAGCGCCAAGGGACAGCTAAACACTGAAGCTTTCTTT. Encoded protein: CSAKGQLNTEAFF.

The J gene is TRBJ2-3, the V gene TRBV7-8, with a possible D match to TRBD1 (6 bases). V was cut by 1 base and J by 7 bases, with 12 bases left in between. This CDR3 has 14 residues. Germline CDR1 and CDR2: SGHVS and FQNEAQ. Here the CDR3 reads CASSLEGEINTQYF. In DNA, the CDR3 is TGTGCCAGCAGCTTAGAGGGGGAGATAAATACGCAGTATTTT.

This clonotype was detected ten times or more. This chain joins TRBV11-2 and TRBJ2-5; 10 nucleotides match TRBD2. CDR1 and CDR2 (germline): SGHAT, FQNNGV. CDR3 length: 16 amino acids. Unmatched junction bases numbered 2, after V lost 1 base and J lost 0 bases. The CDR3 sequence: CASSLGAGGYQETQYF. As DNA, the CDR3 is TGTGCCAGCAGCTTAGGAGCGGGAGGGTACCAAGAGACCCAGTACTTC.

This clonotype was counted ten times or more. The chain links TRBV7-9 to TRBJ2-5, with a weak D call TRBD2 (6 bases). CDR3 length: 17 amino acids. V lost 6 bases to trimming and J lost 0 bases, with 20 bases between them. CDR1 and CDR2 from the germline V gene are SEHNR and FQNEAQ (reference sequence). DNA for the CDR3: TGTGCCAGCAGTAGAGGGTCCGGGACTGCGTACCAAGAGACCCAGTACTTC. Protein: CASSRGSGTAYQETQYF. Using reference TRBV7-9 and TRBJ2-5 for the parts outside the CDR3, the full variable domain is DTGVSQNPRHKITKRGQNVTFRCDPISEHNRLYWYRQTLGQGPEFLTYFQNEAQLEKSRLLSDRFSAERPKGSFSTLEIQRTEQGDSAMYLCASSRGSGTAYQETQYFGPGTRLLVL.

At least ten counts were recorded for this clonotype. The chain uses TRBV7-8 and TRBJ2-2; no reliable D call. The CDR3 is 14 amino acids. V lost 11 bases and J 4 bases, leaving 17 bases between the germline ends. CDR1 is SGHVS, CDR2 FQNEAQ, per germline. The CDR3 sequence is CAGSARSGTGELFF. As DNA, the CDR3 is TGTGCCGGCTCCGCCAGGTCGGGCACCGGGGAGCTGTTTTTT.

Only a few counts were recorded for this clonotype. The chain combines TRBV9 with TRBJ2-2; TRBD2 aligns across 7 bases. The V segment lost 0 bases and the J segment 5 bases; nucleotides outside the gene matches: 7. Looked up from germline, CDR1 is SGDLS and CDR2 is YYNGEE. This CDR3 has 16 amino acids. CDR3 sequence: CASSVALQGGTGELFF. CDR3 DNA: TGTGCCAGCAGCGTAGCCCTCCAGGGAGGGACCGGGGAGCTGTTTTTT.

The chain couples TRBV3-1 to TRBJ2-2; TRBD2 might be the D (6 bases). The length of the CDR3 is 13 residues. Germline assignment: CDR1 LGHDT and CDR2 YNNKEL (reference sequence). V lost 2 bases and J lost 8, with 9 bases in between. This CDR3 reads CASSQNLAGELFF. CDR3 nucleotides: TGTGCCAGCAGCCAAAACCTAGCGGGGGAGCTGTTTTTT.

A few counts support this clonotype. J is TRBJ2-7 and V is TRBV7-2; TRBD2 is a possible D gene (5 bases). The V end lost 5 bases, the J end lost 2 bases, and 10 bases lay between the germline ends. From germline, CDR1 is SGHTA and CDR2 FQGNSA. The CDR3 is 13 amino acids. The CDR3 reads CASSRTFTYEQYF. The CDR3 region has the DNA TGTGCCAGCAGCCGGACTTTTACCTACGAGCAGTACTTC.

CDR3 nucleotide sequence: TGCAGCGTTCGAGGGACTTCGTACCAAGAGACCCAGTACTTC. Translating it yields CSVRGTSYQETQYF. The chain recombines TRBV29-1 with TRBJ2-5; D perhaps matches TRBD2 (6 bases). The CDR3 sequence is 14 residues long. V was shortened by 5 bases and J by 0 bases, with 13 bases between the two germline ends. The germline V gene encodes CDR1 SQVTM and CDR2 ANQGSEA. The full variable domain, its missing parts supplied by reference TRBV29-1 and TRBJ2-5, is SAVISQKPSRDICQRGTSLTIQCQVDSQVTMMFWYRQQPGQSLTLIATANQGSEATYESGFVIDKFPISRPNLTFSTLTVSNMSPEDSSIYLCSVRGTSYQETQYFGPGTRLLVL.

This clonotype came up many times. The rearrangement uses TRBV9 and TRBJ2-1; 15 nucleotides line up with TRBD2. Looked up from germline, CDR1 is SGDLS and CDR2 is YYNGEE. This CDR3 spans 17 amino acids. V was clipped by 0 bases and J by 7 bases; unmatched bases: 5. CDR3 loop: CASSVVPGLAGGNEQFF. The CDR3, as DNA: TGTGCCAGCAGCGTAGTTCCCGGACTAGCGGGAGGGAATGAGCAGTTCTTC.

Only a few counts were recorded for this clonotype. The rearrangement uses TRBV24-1 and TRBJ1-5, with a weak D call TRBD1 (5 bases). This CDR3 is 15 amino acids long. Trimming cost V 8 bases and J 3 bases, with 16 bases left between them. Germline lookup yields CDR1 KGHDR and CDR2 SFDVKD. CDR3 region: CATTPFGAANQPQHF. The DNA for the CDR3 is TGTGCCACCACACCCTTTGGGGCAGCCAATCAGCCCCAGCATTTT.

This chain connects TRBV5-1 to TRBJ2-7; TRBD1 might be the D (6 bases). Germline V lookup: CDR1 SGHRS, CDR2 YFSETQ. The CDR3 contains 14 residues. The ends were cut back, 0 bases at V and 0 bases at J, with 7 bases in the middle. CDR3 sequence (DNA): TGCGCCAGCAGCTTGGGACAGGTCTCCTACGAGCAGTACTTC. This translates into CASSLGQVSYEQYF.

This clonotype was observed many times. This chain joins TRBV18 and TRBJ1-1; D unclear. The germline CDR1 and CDR2 sequences are KGHSH and LQKENI. V was clipped by 1 base and J by 0 bases, with 12 bases between them. The CDR3 has 16 residues. CDR3 amino acids: CASSPRSEQMNTEAFF. The DNA of the CDR3 is TGTGCCAGCTCACCACGTTCCGAACAGATGAACACTGAAGCTTTCTTT.

This clonotype was seen ten or more times. The rearrangement links TRBV7-2 to TRBJ2-3; the match to TRBD1 covers 8 bases. The ends lost 1 base at V and 5 bases at J; junction bases unmatched: 8. There are 16 residues in the CDR3. CDR1 and CDR2 from the germline V gene are SGHTA and FQGNSA. The CDR3 sequence is CASSLGGAGGEDTQYF. The CDR3 DNA reads TGTGCCAGCAGCTTAGGAGGGGCAGGGGGCGAAGATACGCAGTATTTT.

The rearrangement links TRBV10-1 to TRBJ1-5; 8 bases align to TRBD1. Germline V gene data show CDR1 as WNHNN and CDR2 as SYGVQD (reference sequence). The CDR3 is 16 amino acids. V lost 4 bases and J lost 2; bases outside the gene matches: 7. The CDR3 here is CASSGSVTGGNQPQHF. Written as DNA, the CDR3 is TGCGCCAGCAGTGGCAGTGTGACAGGGGGCAATCAGCCCCAGCATTTT.

The rearrangement links TRBV6-6 to TRBJ2-1; D not resolved. V lost 6 bases and J 6 bases, leaving 15 bases between the germline ends. The CDR3 contains 14 residues. CDR1 is MNHNY and CDR2 is SVGAGI in the germline V gene (reference sequence). CDR3 protein: CASRTVTAPNEQFF. The CDR3 DNA reads TGTGCCAGCAGGACCGTTACAGCGCCCAATGAGCAGTTCTTC.

This clonotype was seen only a few times. The J gene is TRBJ2-1, the V gene TRBV20-1; 9 nucleotides match TRBD2. This CDR3 is 17 amino acids long. The trim removed 2 bases at V and 0 bases at J, leaving 8 bases unmatched. CDR1 DFQATT and CDR2 SNEGSKA come from the germline V gene (reference sequence). In DNA, the CDR3 is TGCAGTGCTAGATCGACTAGCGGAGGGAGCTCCTACAATGAGCAGTTCTTC. This gives the protein CSARSTSGGSSYNEQFF.

This chain joins TRBV7-2 and TRBJ2-2; 8 positions match TRBD2. There are 16 residues in the CDR3. Germline V gives CDR1 SGHTA, CDR2 FQGNSA. The ends lost 2 bases at V and 1 base at J; junction bases unmatched: 3. The CDR3 DNA reads TGTGCCAGCAGCTTAAAGGCGGGAGGGAACACCGGGGAGCTGTTTTTT. It encodes CASSLKAGGNTGELFF.